A single T cell receptor beta chain is shown here with its context. This specimen comes from a study of cytomegalovirus exposure and HLA in healthy donors. The protocol was immunoSEQ multiplex PCR, while the TCRdb copy is restricted to in-frame clones and leaves out a portion. The sample yields 120,000 or so clones, around 86% seen once. Germline V gene sequence: CDR1 MNHNS, CDR2 SASEGT. The CDR3 length is 14 residues. Trimming took off 6 bases at V and 6 bases at J, with 16 bases between the two ends. The genes are TRBV6-1 and TRBJ2-3; TRBD2 might be the D (5 bases). Material: PBMCs. The clonotype comes from a young man in good health and CMV-seronegative. The CDR3 sequence is CASSEIRTGDTQYF. The CDR3 DNA reads as TGTGCCAGCAGCGAAATAAGGACGGGGGATACGCAGTATTTT.